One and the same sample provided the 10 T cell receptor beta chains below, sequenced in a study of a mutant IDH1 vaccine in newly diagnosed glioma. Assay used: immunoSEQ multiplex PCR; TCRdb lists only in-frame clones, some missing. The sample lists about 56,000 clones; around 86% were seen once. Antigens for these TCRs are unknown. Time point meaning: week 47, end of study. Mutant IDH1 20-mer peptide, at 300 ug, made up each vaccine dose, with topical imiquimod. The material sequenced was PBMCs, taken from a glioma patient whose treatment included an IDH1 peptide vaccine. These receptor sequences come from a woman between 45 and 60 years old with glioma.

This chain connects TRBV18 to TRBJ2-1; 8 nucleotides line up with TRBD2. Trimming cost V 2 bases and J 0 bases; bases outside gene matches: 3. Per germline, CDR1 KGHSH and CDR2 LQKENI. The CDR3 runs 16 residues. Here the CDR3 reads CASSPRSGGSYNEQFF. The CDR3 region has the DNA TGTGCCAGCTCACCAAGGAGCGGGGGCTCCTACAATGAGCAGTTCTTC.

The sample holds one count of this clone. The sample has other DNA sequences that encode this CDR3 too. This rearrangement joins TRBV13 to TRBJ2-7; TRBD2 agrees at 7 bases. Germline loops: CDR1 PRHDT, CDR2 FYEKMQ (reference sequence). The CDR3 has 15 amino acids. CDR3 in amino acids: CASSLGGEGSYEQYV. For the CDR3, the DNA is TGTGCCAGCAGCTTAGGCGGGGAGGGCTCCTACGAGCAATACGTC.

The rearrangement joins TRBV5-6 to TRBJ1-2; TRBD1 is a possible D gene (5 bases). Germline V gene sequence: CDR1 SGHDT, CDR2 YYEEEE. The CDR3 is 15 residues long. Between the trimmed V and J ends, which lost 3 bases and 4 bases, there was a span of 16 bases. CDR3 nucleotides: TGTGCCAGCAGCTCGTTATCCCCTGGGGGCTATGGCTACACCTTC. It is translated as CASSSLSPGGYGYTF.

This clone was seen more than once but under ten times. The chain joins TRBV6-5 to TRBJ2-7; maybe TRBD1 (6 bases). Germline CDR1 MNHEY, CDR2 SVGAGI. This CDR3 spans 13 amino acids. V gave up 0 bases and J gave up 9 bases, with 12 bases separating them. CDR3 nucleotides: TGTGCCAGCAGTTACTCGATAGGGGGACGGCAGTACTTC. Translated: CASSYSIGGRQYF.

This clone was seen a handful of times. CDR3 nucleotides: TGTGCCAGCAGCGTATCAGGGAACTATGGCTACACCTTC. Encoded protein: CASSVSGNYGYTF. This chain connects TRBV9 to TRBJ1-2, with D possibly matching TRBD1 (5 bases). V was pared by 1 base and J by 2 bases, with 6 bases between. CDR3 length equals 13 residues. Germline values: CDR1 SGDLS, CDR2 YYNGEE. Full variable domain (outside the CDR3, taken from reference TRBV9 and TRBJ1-2): DSGVTQTPKHLITATGQRVTLRCSPRSGDLSVYWYQQSLDQGLQFLIQYYNGEERAKGNILERFSAQQFPDLHSELNLSSLELGDSALYFCASSVSGNYGYTFGSGTRLTVV.

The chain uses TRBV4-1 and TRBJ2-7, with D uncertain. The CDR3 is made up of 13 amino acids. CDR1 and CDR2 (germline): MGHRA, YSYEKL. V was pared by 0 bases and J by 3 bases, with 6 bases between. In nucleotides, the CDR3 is TGCGCCAGCAGCCAAGAGATGTACTACGAGCAGTACTTC. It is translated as CASSQEMYYEQYF.

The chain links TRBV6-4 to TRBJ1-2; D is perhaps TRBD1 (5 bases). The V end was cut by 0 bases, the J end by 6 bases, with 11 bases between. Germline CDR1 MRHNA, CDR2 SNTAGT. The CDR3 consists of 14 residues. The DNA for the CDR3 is TGTGCCAGCAGTGACTCTGACAGATTGGATGGCTACACCTTC. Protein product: CASSDSDRLDGYTF.

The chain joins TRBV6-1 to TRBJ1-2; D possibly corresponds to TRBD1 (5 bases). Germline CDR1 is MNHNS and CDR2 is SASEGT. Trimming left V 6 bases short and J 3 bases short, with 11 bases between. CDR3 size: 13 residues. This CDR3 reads CASREGYDYGYTF. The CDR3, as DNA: TGTGCCAGCAGGGAGGGGTATGACTATGGCTACACCTTC.

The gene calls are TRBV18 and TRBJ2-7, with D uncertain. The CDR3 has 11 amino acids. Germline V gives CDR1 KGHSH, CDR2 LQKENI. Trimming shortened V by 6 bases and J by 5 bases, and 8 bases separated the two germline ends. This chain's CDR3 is CASSPGDEQYF. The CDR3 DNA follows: TGTGCCAGCTCGCCGGGCGACGAGCAGTACTTC.

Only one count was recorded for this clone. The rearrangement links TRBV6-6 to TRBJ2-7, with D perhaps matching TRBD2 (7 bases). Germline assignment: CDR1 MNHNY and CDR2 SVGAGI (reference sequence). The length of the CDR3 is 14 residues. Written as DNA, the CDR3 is TGTGCGACCGAGGGGGGGGGAAGCTCCTACGAGCAGTACTTC. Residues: CATEGGGSSYEQYF.